The next 31 T cell receptor beta chains were all read from a single sample in a study of blood T cell repertoires in COVID-19. Assay used: immunoSEQ multiplex PCR; TCRdb lists only in-frame clones, some missing. The repertoire holds about 140,000 clones, with about 80% as singletons. Specimen: peripheral blood. The source of these receptors is a man between 65 and 85 years old who had recovered from COVID-19.

The chain carries TRBV19 and TRBJ1-2, with TRBD1 matching over 8 bases. The CDR3 extends over 15 amino acids. The germline gives CDR1 LNHDA, CDR2 SQIVND (reference sequence). Trimming removed 8 bases from V and 0 bases from J; junction bases left unmatched: 8. Here the CDR3 DNA reads TGTGCCAGTTACTTCCAGGGGGCGGCTAACTATGGCTACACCTTC. Protein sequence: CASYFQGAANYGYTF.

This clone has only a few counts. The genes are TRBV6-4 and TRBJ2-1; tentative D call: TRBD2 (5 bases). The germline V gene has CDR1 MRHNA and CDR2 SNTAGT. The CDR3 consists of 14 residues. V was clipped by 0 bases and J by 7 bases, with 10 bases between them. The DNA for the CDR3 is TGTGCCAGCAGTGACTCAGAGGGAGTGAATGAGCAGTTCTTC. This sequence encodes CASSDSEGVNEQFF.

J is TRBJ2-1 and V is TRBV2, with D tentatively TRBD1 (6 bases). Germline loops: CDR1 SNHLY, CDR2 FYNNEI. The CDR3 has 15 residues. V lost 3 bases and J 3 bases, leaving 12 bases between the germline ends. The CDR3 DNA reads TGTGCCAGCAGTGAGGACAGACTGGACTACAATGAGCAGTTCTTC. Its translation: CASSEDRLDYNEQFF. Combining the CDR3 with reference TRBV2 and TRBJ2-1 gives the whole variable domain EPEVTQTPSHQVTQMGQEVILRCVPISNHLYFYWYRQILGQKVEFLVSFYNNEISEKSEIFDDQFSVERPDGSNFTLKIRSTKLEDSAMYFCASSEDRLDYNEQFFGPGTRLTVL.

This clone has just one count. The genes are TRBV6-5 and TRBJ2-5; 8 bases match TRBD1. The CDR3 length is 15 residues. Germline V gene sequence: CDR1 MNHEY, CDR2 SVGAGI. V lost 2 bases to trimming and J lost 2 bases; unmatched junction nucleotides: 4. CDR3 region: CASSYGGQGQETQYF. The CDR3 DNA is TGTGCCAGCAGTTACGGAGGACAGGGACAAGAGACCCAGTACTTC.

The chain carries TRBV30 and TRBJ2-2; 11 positions agree with TRBD2. Germline trimming cut 8 bases from V and 2 bases from J; bases unmatched to any gene: 4. The CDR3 length is 14 residues. Looked up from germline, CDR1 is GTSNPN and CDR2 is SVGIG (reference sequence). CDR3 loop: CAAGTSGNTGELFF. The CDR3 DNA is TGTGCCGCCGGGACTAGCGGAAACACCGGGGAGCTGTTTTTT. The whole variable domain, remainder taken from reference TRBV30 and TRBJ2-2, is SQTIHQWPATLVQPVGSPLSLECTVEGTSNPNLYWYRQAAGRGLQLLFYSVGIGQISSEVPQNLSASRPQDRQFILSSKKLLLSDSGFYLCAAGTSGNTGELFFGEGSRLTVL.

The CDR3, as DNA: TGTGCCAGCAGCCCGCAGGAAAGCTCCTACGAGCAGTACTTC. It yields the protein CASSPQESSYEQYF. This chain uses TRBV7-9 with TRBJ2-7, with D uncertain. Trimming left V 5 bases short and J 0 bases short, with 11 bases between. From germline, CDR1 is SEHNR and CDR2 FQNEAQ (reference sequence). The CDR3 runs to 14 residues.

This clone appeared once. CDR3 region: CASSEGQGSVYKDKNIQYF. CDR3 coding DNA: TGCGCCAGCAGTGAGGGACAGGGGTCGGTTTATAAAGACAAAAACATTCAGTACTTC. The rearrangement joins TRBV10-2 to TRBJ2-4, with 9 bases fitting TRBD1. Germline V gives CDR1 WSHSY, CDR2 SAAADI. The V and J ends lost 2 bases and 3 bases, in that order; junction bases with no gene match: 14. CDR3 length equals 19 residues.

The V gene is TRBV4-3, the J gene TRBJ2-7; 9 bases line up with TRBD1. The CDR3 extends over 16 amino acids. Unmatched junction bases numbered 4, after V lost 0 bases and J lost 1 base. Germline values: CDR1 LGHNA, CDR2 YSLEER. The DNA of the CDR3 is TGCGCCAGCAGCCAAGATCTCGGACAGGGGTCCTACGAGCAGTACTTC. This encodes CASSQDLGQGSYEQYF.

This clone was recorded once. The chain links TRBV11-2 to TRBJ2-2; TRBD2 matches 7 bases. This CDR3 comprises 14 residues. J lost 3 bases, V lost 10 bases, and 8 bases had no gene match. Germline CDR1 is SGHAT and CDR2 is FQNNGV. CDR3 protein: CAIHPGRDTGELFF. As DNA, the CDR3 is TGTGCCATACACCCTGGGAGGGACACCGGGGAGCTGTTTTTT. Supplemented by reference TRBV11-2 and TRBJ2-2, the full variable domain reads EAGVAQSPRYKIIEKRQSVAFWCNPISGHATLYWYQQILGQGPKLLIQFQNNGVVDDSQLPKDRFSAERLKGVDSTLKIQPAKLEDSAVYLCAIHPGRDTGELFFGEGSRLTVL.

V usage is TRBV18 and J usage is TRBJ2-7; 9 bases are a match to TRBD1. The CDR3 has 14 amino acids. Germline assignment: CDR1 KGHSH and CDR2 LQKENI. V trimming: 1 base; J trimming: 6 bases; junction bases outside the gene matches: 4. The DNA of the CDR3 is TGTGCCAGCTCACCACGGGACAGGGATGGCGAGCAGTACTTC. It codes for CASSPRDRDGEQYF.

The rearrangement uses TRBV14 and TRBJ2-7; 9 bases agree with TRBD1. Germline CDR1 and CDR2: SGHDN and FVKESK. V lost 5 bases and J lost 6; bases outside the gene matches: 5. The CDR3 consists of 13 residues. CDR3 bases: TGTGCCAGCAGCTGGGACAGGGCGAGCGAGCAGTACTTC. As protein: CASSWDRASEQYF.

J is TRBJ2-1 and V is TRBV14, with D possibly being TRBD2 (6 bases). Trimming pared 0 bases from V and 9 bases from J, leaving 15 bases between. Germline CDR1 SGHDN, CDR2 FVKESK. CDR3 size: 15 residues. In DNA, the CDR3 is TGTGCCAGCAGCCAAGATCTGGGGAGGTCGGTTGAGCAGTTCTTC. Residues: CASSQDLGRSVEQFF.

CDR3 loop: CASSMGLGRLYEQYF. In DNA, the CDR3 is TGTGCCAGTAGTATGGGGTTGGGGCGGCTTTACGAGCAGTACTTC. V gene TRBV19 combines with J gene TRBJ2-7; the D gene is possibly TRBD1 (5 bases). The CDR3 is 15 residues long. V was trimmed by 3 bases and J by 4 bases, leaving 16 bases between them. Germline CDR1 reads LNHDA; CDR2 reads SQIVND (reference sequence).

The V call is TRBV4-3, the J call TRBJ1-2, with D hard to call. CDR1 and CDR2 from the germline V gene are LGHNA and YSLEER. Trimming left V 0 bases short and J 2 bases short, with 13 bases between. The CDR3 spans 16 residues. CDR3 sequence: CASSQEARDTNYGYTF. The CDR3 bases are TGCGCCAGCAGCCAAGAGGCGAGGGATACAAACTATGGCTACACCTTC.

This CDR3 reads CAWSVSSGRPSTGELFF. The CDR3 DNA reads as TGTGCCTGGAGTGTAAGTAGCGGGAGACCGAGCACCGGGGAGCTGTTTTTT. This chain joins TRBV30 and TRBJ2-2; 9 bases map to TRBD2. This CDR3 is built from 17 residues. Trimming at V came to 0 bases and at J to 4 bases, leaving 9 bases not matched to a gene. Germline-derived CDR1 and CDR2 are GTSNPN and SVGIG (reference sequence).

V and J are TRBV27 and TRBJ2-1; 9 nucleotides align to TRBD2. The CDR3 is 16 residues long. The V gene end was trimmed by 5 bases and the J gene end by 0 bases; junction bases not matched to a gene: 5. The germline V gene encodes CDR1 MNHEY and CDR2 SMNVEV (reference sequence). The CDR3 coding sequence is TGTGCCAGCAGTCCCCTAGCGGGAAACTCCTACAATGAGCAGTTCTTC. Encoded protein: CASSPLAGNSYNEQFF.

For this clone: Other DNA sequences in the sample encode the same CDR3. The chain joins TRBV12-3 or TRBV12-4 to TRBJ1-1; the D gene is possibly TRBD1 (6 bases). The CDR3 consists of 13 residues. The V end lost 2 bases, the J end lost 3 bases, and 7 bases lay between the germline ends. Here the CDR3 reads CASSLSGDTEAFF. The CDR3 DNA reads as TGTGCCAGCAGTTTATCAGGGGACACTGAAGCTTTCTTT.

About this clone: The sample has other DNA sequences that encode this CDR3 too. V gene TRBV7-9 combines with J gene TRBJ1-1; a weak D match, TRBD1 (5 bases). CDR3 length equals 11 residues. The V gene's germline CDR1 is SEHNR and CDR2 FQNEAQ (reference sequence). The V gene lost 5 bases and the J gene lost 5 bases, with 6 bases spanning the gap. The CDR3 loop reads CASSRGTEAFF. CDR3 in DNA: TGTGCCAGCAGCCGGGGGACTGAAGCTTTCTTT.

This chain uses TRBV6-2 or TRBV6-3 with TRBJ2-7, with 11 bases identical to TRBD2. The CDR3 extends over 15 amino acids. V lost 6 bases to trimming and J lost 3 bases; unmatched junction nucleotides: 7. Germline-derived CDR1 and CDR2 are MNHEY and SVGEGT. CDR3 sequence (DNA): TGTGCCAGCAGCCCTGGGACTAGCGGCTTCTACGAGCAGTACTTC. Protein product: CASSPGTSGFYEQYF.

The chain uses TRBV24-1 and TRBJ1-2; weak D call: TRBD1 (5 bases). The length of the CDR3 is 13 residues. V lost 4 bases and J lost 3, with 8 bases in between. The germline gives CDR1 KGHDR, CDR2 SFDVKD. In nucleotides, the CDR3 is TGTGCCACCAGTGAGGGCAGGGACTATGGCTACACCTTC. It specifies CATSEGRDYGYTF.

This clone turned up a few times. The rearrangement links TRBV2 to TRBJ2-7; D possibly corresponds to TRBD2 (5 bases). The CDR3 totals 13 residues. V lost 8 bases and J 0 bases, leaving 11 bases between the germline ends. In germline, CDR1 is SNHLY, CDR2 FYNNEI. The CDR3 loop reads CASEAESSYEQYF. CDR3 sequence (DNA): TGTGCCAGCGAAGCGGAGAGCTCCTACGAGCAGTACTTC. Using reference TRBV2 and TRBJ2-7 for the parts outside the CDR3, the full variable domain is EPEVTQTPSHQVTQMGQEVILRCVPISNHLYFYWYRQILGQKVEFLVSFYNNEISEKSEIFDDQFSVERPDGSNFTLKIRSTKLEDSAMYFCASEAESSYEQYFGPGTRLTVT.

V is TRBV7-9 and J is TRBJ1-1; 7 bases fit TRBD1. Germline V gives CDR1 SEHNR, CDR2 FQNEAQ (reference sequence). This CDR3 region has 14 residues. With V trimmed by 5 bases and J by 3 bases, 6 bases remained unmatched. CDR3 sequence (DNA): TGTGCCAGCAGCACCCGGACAGGCCACACTGAAGCTTTCTTT. Translating gives CASSTRTGHTEAFF.

The chain uses TRBV6-5 and TRBJ1-2; TRBD1 is a possible D gene (6 bases). Germline V gene lookup returns CDR1 MNHEY and CDR2 SVGAGI. V lost 6 bases, J lost 2 bases, and 7 bases lay in between. The CDR3 totals 12 residues. This CDR3 reads CASSGQNYGYTF. CDR3 DNA sequence: TGTGCCAGCAGCGGACAGAACTATGGCTACACCTTC.

The J gene is TRBJ2-3, the V gene TRBV7-9; D is undetermined. Looked up from germline, CDR1 is SEHNR and CDR2 is FQNEAQ (reference sequence). The length of the CDR3 is 14 residues. V was cut by 1 base and J by 6 bases, with 11 bases left in between. The CDR3 DNA reads as TGTGCCAGCAGCTTAGTCGAGTCTGAGGATACGCAGTATTTT. It translates to CASSLVESEDTQYF.

The chain carries TRBV27 and TRBJ2-1; D gene unclear. V gave up 3 bases and J gave up 1 base, with 7 bases separating them. The V gene's germline CDR1 is MNHEY and CDR2 SMNVEV (reference sequence). This CDR3 is built from 14 residues. The chain's CDR3 is CASSFQWSYNEQFF. CDR3 in DNA: TGTGCCAGCAGTTTTCAGTGGTCCTACAATGAGCAGTTCTTC.

The CDR3 here is CASSTPGTGYEQYF. The DNA of the CDR3 is TGTGCCAGCAGCACGCCCGGGACAGGTTACGAGCAGTACTTC. The chain links TRBV7-9 to TRBJ2-7, with 8 bases matching TRBD1. Germline CDR1 and CDR2: SEHNR and FQNEAQ (reference sequence). After removal of 5 bases from V and 4 bases from J, the junction contained 7 bases not matched to a gene. This CDR3 is 14 amino acids long. Filled out from reference TRBV7-9 and TRBJ2-7, the complete variable domain reads DTGVSQNPRHKITKRGQNVTFRCDPISEHNRLYWYRQTLGQGPEFLTYFQNEAQLEKSRLLSDRFSAERPKGSFSTLEIQRTEQGDSAMYLCASSTPGTGYEQYFGPGTRLTVT.

This clone was detected many times. CDR3 region: CASSSNRGPDTQYF. In DNA, the CDR3 is TGTGCCAGCAGTTCCAACAGGGGGCCGGATACGCAGTATTTT. This chain joins TRBV27 and TRBJ2-3; TRBD1 aligns across 9 bases. Per germline, CDR1 MNHEY and CDR2 SMNVEV (reference sequence). After removal of 4 bases from V and 6 bases from J, the junction contained 5 bases not matched to a gene. CDR3 length: 14 residues.

The chain uses TRBV5-5 and TRBJ1-5; D unclear. There are 14 residues in the CDR3. Germline CDR1 is SGHKS and CDR2 is YYEKEE (reference sequence). V shed 4 bases and J shed 5 bases, with 13 bases lying between them. In nucleotides, the CDR3 is TGTGCCAGCAGCGCTGCCGGGAATTATCAGCCCCAGCATTTT. Its translation: CASSAAGNYQPQHF.

The rearrangement uses TRBV29-1 and TRBJ2-7, with D perhaps matching TRBD1 (6 bases). V gave up 4 bases and J gave up 2 bases, with 9 bases separating them. This CDR3 contains 12 residues. Germline CDR1 reads SQVTM; CDR2 reads ANQGSEA. The CDR3 DNA reads TGCAGCGTTGGGGGGCGCGCCTACGAGCAGTACTTC. This codes for CSVGGRAYEQYF.

The genes are TRBV4-2 and TRBJ2-7; possible D gene TRBD2, 5 bases. CDR3 length: 17 amino acids. Germline loops: CDR1 LGHNA, CDR2 YNFKEQ. V gave up 0 bases and J gave up 6 bases, with 21 bases separating them. This CDR3 reads CASSQDYPAATSSEQYF. In DNA, the CDR3 is TGTGCCAGCAGCCAAGATTATCCAGCGGCAACCTCCAGCGAGCAGTACTTC.

This chain joins TRBV6-1 and TRBJ2-5, with D hard to call. There are 15 residues in the CDR3. The germline CDR1 and CDR2 sequences are MNHNS and SASEGT. The V end was cut by 3 bases, the J end by 4 bases, with 15 bases between. The CDR3 sequence is CASSDKRQIGETQYF. As DNA, the CDR3 is TGTGCCAGCAGTGATAAGAGACAAATTGGAGAGACCCAGTACTTC.